This T cell receptor (beta chain) was retrieved from a study of shared clonotypes between healthy human individuals. Points from the study as a whole: Naive subsets usually exceeded memory subsets in estimated richness.

As concerns this clone: Its antigen remains unidentified.

This table comes from immunoSEQ multiplex PCR, and its TCRdb copy is limited to in-frame clones, with some not included. Of 2 million to 2.5 million clones in the sample, around 95% were seen once. The receptor was derived from a man between 18 and 29 years old in good health. The sequencing sample was made of naive CD4+ T cells sorted from blood. The subset here: CD45RA+ positively selected.

The CDR3 protein is CASSGVASGGDEQFF. CDR3 sequence (DNA): TGCGCCAGCAGTGGGGTTGCTAGCGGGGGGGATGAGCAGTTCTTC. The J gene is TRBJ2-1, the V gene TRBV10-2; TRBD2 matches at 12 bases. CDR1 and CDR2 (germline): WSHSY, SAAADI. The CDR3 runs to 15 residues. J was trimmed by 8 bases and V by 4 bases; bases with no gene match: 6.